A single sample is the source of the 12 T cell receptor beta chains below, sequenced in a study of control samples from healthy donors and cancer patients. TCRdb's copy holds only in-frame clones and misses some; the assay was immunoSEQ multiplex PCR. The table lists 100,000 to 150,000 clones, around 92% of them singletons. Input material: PBMCs. Receptor source: a man between 45 and 60 years old with head and neck cancer.

A remark on this clone: The DNA is left out, because the CDR3 cannot be placed on it with certainty; the CDR3 is given as TCRdb lists it. This sequence joins TRBV28 and TRBJ2-3; the D call of TRBD2 is as the table states it, not checked on the DNA. The CDR3 spans 15 residues, counting both ends. Germline lookup yields CDR1 MDHEN and CDR2 SYDVKM. The CDR3 loop reads CASSSSGGVADTQYF.

This sequence joins TRBV5-4 and TRBJ1-1, with 8 bases matching TRBD1. Germline CDR1 is SGHNT and CDR2 is YYREEE (reference sequence). J was trimmed by 4 bases and V by 3 bases; bases with no gene match: 2. The CDR3 spans 13 residues. The CDR3 here is CASSYTGGTEAFF. CDR3 coding DNA: TGTGCCAGCAGCTATACAGGGGGCACTGAAGCTTTCTTT.

The V call is TRBV5-1, the J call TRBJ1-2; D gene unclear. The germline gives CDR1 SGHRS, CDR2 YFSETQ. The V and J ends lost 0 bases and 2 bases respectively, with 8 bases between them. The CDR3 consists of 14 residues. The CDR3 spells CASSLEYSNYGYTF. The CDR3 coding sequence is TGCGCCAGCAGCTTGGAGTACAGCAACTATGGCTACACCTTC.

This chain joins TRBV5-4 and TRBJ1-2; D gene unclear. The length of the CDR3 is 16 residues. CDR1 and CDR2 from the germline V gene are SGHNT and YYREEE (reference sequence). Trimming removed 0 bases from V and 0 bases from J, with 12 bases in between. CDR3 coding DNA: TGTGCCAGCAGCTTGGGGGCCCAGTTAGCTAACTATGGCTACACCTTC. Protein sequence: CASSLGAQLANYGYTF.

This sequence joins TRBV18 and TRBJ1-2; 7 bases line up with TRBD1. This CDR3 is 17 amino acids long. Germline CDR1 and CDR2: KGHSH and LQKENI. The trim removed 3 bases at V and 1 base at J, leaving 11 bases unmatched. The CDR3 loop reads CASSPFETGVDNYGYTF. For the CDR3, the DNA is TGTGCCAGCTCACCGTTTGAAACAGGGGTGGATAACTATGGCTACACCTTC.

This clone has only one observation. The chain couples TRBV18 to TRBJ1-4; 11 positions agree with TRBD1. The CDR3 covers 15 residues. V dropped 4 bases and J dropped 5; count of bases not matched to a gene: 3. Germline V lookup: CDR1 KGHSH, CDR2 LQKENI. The CDR3 loop reads CASSRGTGGNEKLFF. CDR3 nucleotide sequence: TGTGCCAGCTCACGAGGGACAGGGGGAAATGAAAAACTGTTTTTT.

This rearrangement joins TRBV10-1 to TRBJ2-7, with 7 bases aligning to TRBD1. J gave up 6 bases and V 0 bases, and 8 bases lay outside the gene matches. Germline CDR1 reads WNHNN; CDR2 reads SYGVQD (reference sequence). The CDR3 runs 15 residues. The chain's CDR3 is CASSESNRGPGEQYF. Written as DNA, the CDR3 is TGCGCCAGCAGTGAGTCGAATAGGGGGCCCGGCGAGCAGTACTTC.

This clone was detected only a few times. The genes are TRBV30 and TRBJ2-7; D is possibly TRBD2 (6 bases). Trimming left V 2 bases short and J 6 bases short, with 8 bases between. Germline CDR1 reads GTSNPN; CDR2 reads SVGIG (reference sequence). CDR3 size: 11 residues. The CDR3 coding sequence is TGTGCCTGGAGTTTCGGGGGCGAGCAGTACTTC. It codes for CAWSFGGEQYF.

The chain couples TRBV7-9 to TRBJ2-3; D might be TRBD1 (7 bases). The CDR3 length is 15 residues. V was cut by 5 bases and J by 1 base, with 13 bases left in between. Germline V CDR1 and CDR2: SEHNR, FQNEAQ (reference sequence). CDR3 in amino acids: CASSTRRGRTDTQYF. CDR3 bases: TGTGCCAGCAGCACTAGGAGGGGGCGCACAGATACGCAGTATTTT.

This rearrangement joins TRBV28 to TRBJ1-2; D gene uncertain. V lost 5 bases, J lost 0 bases, and 13 bases lay in between. Germline loops: CDR1 MDHEN, CDR2 SYDVKM. This CDR3 is built from 15 residues. For the CDR3, the DNA is TGTGCCAGCAGTACCCGTCGGGGAGCTAACTATGGCTACACCTTC. Translating it yields CASSTRRGANYGYTF.

The chain is built from TRBV6-5 and TRBJ2-5; D ambiguous. CDR3 size: 15 residues. Per the germline V gene, CDR1 is MNHEY and CDR2 is SVGAGI. V lost 6 bases and J 4 bases, leaving 18 bases between the germline ends. CDR3 DNA: TGTGCCAGCAGCAGAGAGAGGATAGATATAGAGACCCAGTACTTC. As protein: CASSRERIDIETQYF.

This clone was counted only a few times. The chain uses TRBV5-5 and TRBJ1-2; 9 bases are shared with TRBD1. Germline CDR1 and CDR2: SGHKS and YYEKEE (reference sequence). V was pared by 4 bases and J by 6 bases, with 7 bases of the junction left unmatched. The CDR3 is made up of 14 amino acids. CDR3 amino acids: CASSRTGVINGYTF. In DNA, the CDR3 is TGTGCCAGCAGCCGGACAGGGGTGATTAATGGCTACACCTTC.